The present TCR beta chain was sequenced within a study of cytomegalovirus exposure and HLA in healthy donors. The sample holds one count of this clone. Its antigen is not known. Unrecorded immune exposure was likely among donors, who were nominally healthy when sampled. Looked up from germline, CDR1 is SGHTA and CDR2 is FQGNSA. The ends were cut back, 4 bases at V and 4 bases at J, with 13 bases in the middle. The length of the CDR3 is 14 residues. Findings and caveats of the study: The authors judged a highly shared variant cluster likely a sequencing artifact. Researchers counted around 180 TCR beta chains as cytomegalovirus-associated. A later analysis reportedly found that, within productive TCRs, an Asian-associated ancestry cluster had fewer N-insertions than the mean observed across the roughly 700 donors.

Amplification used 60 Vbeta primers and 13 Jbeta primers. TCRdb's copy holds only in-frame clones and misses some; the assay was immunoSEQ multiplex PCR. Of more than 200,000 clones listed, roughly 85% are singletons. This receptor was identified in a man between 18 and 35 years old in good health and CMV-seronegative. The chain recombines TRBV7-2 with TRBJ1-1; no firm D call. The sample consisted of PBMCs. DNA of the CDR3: TGTGCCAGCAGCTCCTCAAGCTGGGCCACTGAAGCTTTCTTT. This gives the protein CASSSSSWATEAFF.